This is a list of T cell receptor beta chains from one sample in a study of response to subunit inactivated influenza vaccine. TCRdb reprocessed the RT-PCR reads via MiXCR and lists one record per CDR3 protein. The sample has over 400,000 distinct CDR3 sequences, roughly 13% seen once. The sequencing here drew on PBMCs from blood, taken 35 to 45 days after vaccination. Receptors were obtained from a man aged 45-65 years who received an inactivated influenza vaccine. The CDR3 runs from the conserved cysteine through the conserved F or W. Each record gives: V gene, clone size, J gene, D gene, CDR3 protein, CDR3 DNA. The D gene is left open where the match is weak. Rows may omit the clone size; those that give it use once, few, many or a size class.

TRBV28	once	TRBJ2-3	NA	CASSFLSGDTQYF	TGTGCCAGCAGTTTCCTTTCGGGAGATACGCAGTATTTT
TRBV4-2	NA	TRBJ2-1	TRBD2	CASSQDGGRTSGNEQFF	TGTGCCAGCAGCCAAGACGGGGGGAGGACTAGCGGCAATGAGCAGTTCTTC
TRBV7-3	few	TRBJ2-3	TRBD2	CASSPEPGLLTDTQYF	TGTGCCAGCAGCCCAGAGCCGGGACTACTGACAGATACGCAGTATTTT
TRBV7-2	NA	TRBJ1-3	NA	CASSPSQLGNTIYF	TGTGCCAGCAGCCCAAGTCAACTTGGAAACACCATATATTTT
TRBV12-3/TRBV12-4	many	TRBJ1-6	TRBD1	CASSATGVAFGSPLHF	TGTGCCAGCAGCGCGACAGGGGTTGCATTTGGGTCACCCCTCCACTTT
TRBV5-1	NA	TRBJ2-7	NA	CASSTASSYEQYF	TGCGCCAGCTCAACGGCCTCCTCCTACGAGCAGTACTTC
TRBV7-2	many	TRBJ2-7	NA	CASSLIGETYEQYF	TGTGCCAGCAGCTTAATCGGGGAAACCTACGAGCAGTACTTC
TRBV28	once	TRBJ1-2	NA	CASSPRGGGYGYTF	TGTGCCAGCAGTCCTCGGGGGGGAGGCTATGGCTACACCTTC
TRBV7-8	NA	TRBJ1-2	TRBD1	CASSHRGTEYGYTF	TGTGCCAGCAGCCATCGCGGGACAGAATATGGCTACACCTTC
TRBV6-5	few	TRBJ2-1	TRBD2	CASSYGAAGGPYNEQFF	TGTGCCAGCAGTTACGGCGCAGCGGGGGGGCCTTACAATGAGCAGTTCTTC
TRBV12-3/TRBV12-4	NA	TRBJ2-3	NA	CASKASTDTQYF	TGTGCCAGCAAGGCTAGCACAGATACGCAGTATTTT
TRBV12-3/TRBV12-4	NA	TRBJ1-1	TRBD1	CASRRTGTGGLEAFF	TGTGCCAGCAGACGCACAGGGACAGGAGGTTTAGAAGCTTTCTTT
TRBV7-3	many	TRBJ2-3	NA	CASSLSGSSTDTQYF	TGTGCCAGCAGCTTAAGCGGGTCTAGCACAGATACGCAGTATTTT
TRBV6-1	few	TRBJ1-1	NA	CASSARDKNTEAFF	TGTGCCAGCAGTGCGCGAGACAAGAACACTGAAGCTTTCTTT
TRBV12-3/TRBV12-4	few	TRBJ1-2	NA	CASRDPPEGGYTF	TGTGCCTCTCGGGACCCTCCCGAGGGTGGCTACACCTTC
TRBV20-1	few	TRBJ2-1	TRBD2	CSAARGGAYGEQFF	TGCAGTGCTGCACGGGGGGGGGCCTACGGTGAGCAGTTCTTC
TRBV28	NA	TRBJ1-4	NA	CASRENEKLFF	TGTGCCAGCAGGGAGAATGAAAAACTGTTTTTT
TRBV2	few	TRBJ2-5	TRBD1	CASSEPVQGARETQYF	TGTGCCAGCAGTGAACCCGTCCAGGGGGCGAGAGAGACCCAGTACTTC
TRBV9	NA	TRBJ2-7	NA	CASSGSTSGGPFYEQYF	TGTGCCAGCAGCGGAAGCACGTCGGGGGGCCCATTCTACGAGCAGTACTTC
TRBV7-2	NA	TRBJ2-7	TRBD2	CASSSELAAYEQYF	TGTGCCAGCAGCAGTGAACTAGCGGCCTACGAGCAGTACTTC
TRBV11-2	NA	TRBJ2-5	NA	CASSLVQGSQTQYF	TGTGCCAGCAGCTTAGTTCAGGGTAGCCAGACCCAGTACTTC
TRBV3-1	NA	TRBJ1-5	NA	CASSQVEGTPQHF	TGTGCCAGCAGCCAAGTAGAGGGCACACCCCAGCATTTT
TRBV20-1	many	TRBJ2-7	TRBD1	CSAAGQGASEQYF	TGCAGTGCGGCAGGACAGGGGGCGTCGGAGCAGTACTTC
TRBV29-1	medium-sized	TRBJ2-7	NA	CSVEDWLSYEQYF	TGCAGCGTTGAAGATTGGCTTTCCTACGAGCAGTACTTC
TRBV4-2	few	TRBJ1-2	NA	CASSQVYGGGGYTF	TGTGCCAGCAGCCAAGTCTACGGGGGAGGTGGCTACACCTTC
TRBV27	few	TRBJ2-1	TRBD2	CASSPRLAGGAVLQFF	TGTGCCAGCAGTCCTAGACTAGCGGGAGGGGCGGTATTACAGTTCTTC
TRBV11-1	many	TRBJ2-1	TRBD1	CASSPGTGSDEQFF	TGTGCCAGCAGCCCCGGGACAGGGAGCGATGAGCAGTTCTTC
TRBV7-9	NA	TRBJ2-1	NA	CASSLSLKGFSYNEQFF	TGTGCCAGCAGCTTATCCCTGAAGGGTTTCTCCTACAATGAGCAGTTCTTC
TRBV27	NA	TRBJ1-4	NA	CASSLNRRYEKLFF	TGTGCCAGCAGTCTGAATAGGCGGTATGAAAAACTGTTTTTT
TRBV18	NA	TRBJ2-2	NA	CASSPTHENTGELFF	TGTGCCAGCTCACCAACACACGAGAACACCGGGGAGCTGTTTTTT
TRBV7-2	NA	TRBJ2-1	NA	CASSSVGGIRDNEQFF	TGTGCCAGCAGCTCAGTGGGGGGAATTAGGGACAATGAGCAGTTCTTC
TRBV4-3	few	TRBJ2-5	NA	CASSQDQEEETQYF	TGCGCCAGCAGCCAAGATCAGGAGGAAGAGACCCAGTACTTC
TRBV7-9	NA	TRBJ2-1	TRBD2	CASSLRGRGYNEQFF	TGTGCCAGCAGCTTACGGGGGAGGGGATACAATGAGCAGTTCTTC